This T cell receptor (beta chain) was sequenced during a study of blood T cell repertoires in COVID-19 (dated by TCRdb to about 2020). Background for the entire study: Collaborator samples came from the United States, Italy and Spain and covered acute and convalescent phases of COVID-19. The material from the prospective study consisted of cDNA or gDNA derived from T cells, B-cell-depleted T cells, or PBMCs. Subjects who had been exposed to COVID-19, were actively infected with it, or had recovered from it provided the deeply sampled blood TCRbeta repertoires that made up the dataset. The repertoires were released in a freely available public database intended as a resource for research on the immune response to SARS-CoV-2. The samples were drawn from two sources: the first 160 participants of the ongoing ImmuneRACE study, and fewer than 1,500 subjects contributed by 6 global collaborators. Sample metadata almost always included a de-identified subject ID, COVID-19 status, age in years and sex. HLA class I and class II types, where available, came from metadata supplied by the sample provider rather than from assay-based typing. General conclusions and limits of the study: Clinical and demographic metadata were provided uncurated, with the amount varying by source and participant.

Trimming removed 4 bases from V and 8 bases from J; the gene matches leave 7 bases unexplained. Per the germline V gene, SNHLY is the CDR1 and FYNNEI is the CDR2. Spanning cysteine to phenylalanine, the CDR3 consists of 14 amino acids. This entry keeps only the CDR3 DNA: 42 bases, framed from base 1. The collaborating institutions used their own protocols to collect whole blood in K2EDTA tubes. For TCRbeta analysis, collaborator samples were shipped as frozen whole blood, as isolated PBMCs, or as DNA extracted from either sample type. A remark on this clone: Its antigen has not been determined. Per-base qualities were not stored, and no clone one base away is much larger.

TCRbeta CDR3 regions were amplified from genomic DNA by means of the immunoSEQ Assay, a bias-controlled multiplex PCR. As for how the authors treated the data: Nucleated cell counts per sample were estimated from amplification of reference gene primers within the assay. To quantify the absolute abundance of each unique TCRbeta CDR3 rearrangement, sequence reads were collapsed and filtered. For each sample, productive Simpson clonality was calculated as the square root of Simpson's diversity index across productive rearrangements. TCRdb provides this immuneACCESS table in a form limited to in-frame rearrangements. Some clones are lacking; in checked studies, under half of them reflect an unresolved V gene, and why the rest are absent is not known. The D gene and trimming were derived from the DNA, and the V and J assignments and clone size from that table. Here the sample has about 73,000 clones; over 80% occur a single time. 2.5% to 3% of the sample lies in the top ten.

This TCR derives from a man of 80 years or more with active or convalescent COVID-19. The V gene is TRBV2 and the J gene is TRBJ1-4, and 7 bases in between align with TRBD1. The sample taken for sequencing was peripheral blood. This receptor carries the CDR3 CASSAGQLKEKLFF. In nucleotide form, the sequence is TGTGCCAGCAGTGCGGGACAGCTTAAAGAAAAACTGTTTTTT.